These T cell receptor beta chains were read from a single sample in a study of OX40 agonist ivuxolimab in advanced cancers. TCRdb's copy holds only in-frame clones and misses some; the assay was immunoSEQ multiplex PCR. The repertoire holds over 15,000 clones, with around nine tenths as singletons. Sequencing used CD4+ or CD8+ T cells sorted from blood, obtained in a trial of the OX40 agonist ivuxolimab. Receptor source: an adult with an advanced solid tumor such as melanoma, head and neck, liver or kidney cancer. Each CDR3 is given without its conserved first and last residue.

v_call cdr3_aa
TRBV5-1 ASSLAGGENQPQH
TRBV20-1 SAYRGYEQY
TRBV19 ASSPRRDLTYGYT
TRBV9 ASSLTPEWGEQF
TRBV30 AWSQGNEQY
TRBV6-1 ASSDLPQGPYEQY
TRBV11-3 ASSPRGGYYEQY
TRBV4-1 ASSPRTAGGAGANVLT
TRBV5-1 ASSSGGTYNEQF
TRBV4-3 ASSQTLGRQVSNTGELF
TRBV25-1 ASSEFELGEQY
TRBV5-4 ASSLVGQPQH
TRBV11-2 ASSLVVSGTGELF
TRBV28 ASSYPSTDTQY
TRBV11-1 ASSTSGVATDTQY
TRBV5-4 ASSSGQVGYTEAF
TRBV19 ASRGWAGELF
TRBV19 ASSIPQALSEQF
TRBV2 ASSLDSNQPQH
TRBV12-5 ASGPDRAETQY
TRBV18 ASSAGQGPNYGYT
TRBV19 ASSILPGRGTQY
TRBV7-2 ASSLSGGLNQPQH
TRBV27 AIGATNTGELF
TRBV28 ASSLGTDPYEQY
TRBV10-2 ASSEESYYGYT
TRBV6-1 ASRKGQGSSYEQY
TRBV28 ASSSPGLGVFEQY
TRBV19 ASSTYSGRRTGELF
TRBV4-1 ASSQDPGIYEQY
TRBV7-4 ASSLAPGRPQDYEQY
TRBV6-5 ASSSAGGAAFQPQH
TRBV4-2 ASSQASSVGSYNEQF
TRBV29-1 SVDASNTGELF
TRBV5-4 ASRLAGGSIDEQF
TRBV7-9 ASSRTGWSYNEQF
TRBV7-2 ASSLAGTMSSYEQY
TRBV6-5 ASSPAGDRELF
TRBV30 AWGYRGSPLH
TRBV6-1 ASSDLPQGPYEQY